This T cell receptor (beta chain) comes out of a study of response to subunit inactivated influenza vaccine (dated by TCRdb to 2016 to 2019). As for the study more broadly: Deep quantitative T cell receptor repertoire profiling was used in the study to track responses to a trivalent subunit inactivated influenza vaccine. Beyond this particular receptor, the publication reports: The authors proposed that each seasonal influenza vaccination may bring in only a limited number of new T cells.

Of note for this clonotype: Its antigen specificity is not known. Base qualities are not provided; no much larger clone lies one nucleotide away.

From cysteine to phenylalanine, the CDR3 is 17 amino acids long. Just the 51-base CDR3 DNA is kept, in frame starting at base 1. Germline trimming amounts to 1 base on V and 0 bases on J, with 6 as the count of junction bases outside the gene matches. CDR1 and CDR2, looked up from the germline V gene (reference sequence), are SEHNR and FQNEAQ. Libraries were prepared through RT-PCR. The sequencer was an Illumina HiSeq 2500. TCRdb redid the processing of the public reads, applying fastp at Q25 and MiXCR, and retained in-frame beta chains. Every CDR3 protein is listed once, alongside the most common genes and DNA of its rows. The table for this sample lists around 530,000 distinct CDR3 sequences; 16% of them were counted only once. The ten largest account for less than 4% of the sample.

The specimen comprised CD4+ T cells sorted from PBMCs, sampled approximately 25 months after vaccination. Recombination connected TRBV7-9 to TRBJ2-1; 7 middle bases align to TRBD1. This clonotype originated in a man aged 50-75 years who received an inactivated influenza vaccine. Donor details come from another sample of the same person, matched by shared clones. For the CDR3, the sequence is CASSLGQGSLSYNEQFF. The DNA sequence is as follows: TGTGCCAGCAGCTTAGGACAGGGATCCCTCTCCTACAATGAGCAGTTCTTC.